A selection of T cell receptor beta chains follows, all from one sample in a study of cytomegalovirus exposure and HLA in healthy donors. Using immunoSEQ multiplex PCR, the repertoire was profiled, and TCRdb retains in-frame clones only, with some absent. The data show roughly 80,000 clones, around 80% seen once. The sequenced sample consisted of PBMCs. These TCRs come from a male donor in good health and CMV-seronegative. Both conserved end residues are part of each CDR3. D genes are given only for firm matches. Size is omitted from some rows. Given values are once, few, many or a class for expanded clones.

v_call	j_call	d_call	clone_size	cdr3_nt	cdr3_aa
TRBV19	TRBJ1-1	TRBD1	.	TGTGCCAGTAGGATGGACAGGGTTCAAACTGAAGCTTTCTTT	CASRMDRVQTEAFF
TRBV2	TRBJ2-3	TRBD2	.	TGTGCCAGCCGCCCGGGACTAGCGACCACAGATACGCAGTATTTT	CASRPGLATTDTQYF
TRBV5-4	TRBJ2-5	.	.	TGTGCCAGCAGCTTGAACGGGGTGGAGACCCAGTACTTC	CASSLNGVETQYF
TRBV6-6	TRBJ2-7	TRBD2	few	TGTGCCAGCCGGGCTAGCGGCCACGAGCAGTACTTC	CASRASGHEQYF
TRBV2	TRBJ2-5	TRBD2	.	TGTGCCAGCAGTGGGGGCGGGGGAGAGACCCAGTACTTC	CASSGGGGETQYF
TRBV5-1	TRBJ2-2	.	few	TGCGCCAGCAGTTTTACCGGGGACACAGGCGGGGAGCTGTTTTTT	CASSFTGDTGGELFF
TRBV7-2	TRBJ1-1	.	.	TGTGCCAGCAGCTTCTTACTTTACGGGGGAAAACCGAACACTGAAGCTTTCTTT	CASSFLLYGGKPNTEAFF
TRBV4-3	TRBJ1-4	.	.	TGCGCCAGCAGCCAGCTTGGCAGAGAAAAACTGTTTTTT	CASSQLGREKLFF
TRBV30	TRBJ2-7	.	.	TGTGCCTGGAGTGTACAGGGAGGGCTCGAGCAGTACTTC	CAWSVQGGLEQYF
TRBV5-4	TRBJ1-1	.	.	TGTGCCAGCAGCTTGGACGGTGACACTGAAGCTTTCTTT	CASSLDGDTEAFF
TRBV21-1	TRBJ2-7	.	.	TGTGCCAGCAGCAAAGCCACCCAGTGCGGGACAGGGTCCTACGAGCAGTACTTC	CASSKATQCGTGSYEQYF
TRBV7-9	TRBJ2-3	.	.	TGTGCCAGCACCGGCCGGGGGGCGATTAACACAGATACGCAGTATTTT	CASTGRGAINTDTQYF
TRBV30	TRBJ2-7	TRBD1	once	TGTGCCTGGAAAGGGACAGGGACCTACGAGCAGTACTTC	CAWKGTGTYEQYF
TRBV7-9	TRBJ2-3	.	.	TGTGCCAGCAGCTCTGAAGGGAGGACGCAGTATTTT	CASSSEGRTQYF
TRBV9	TRBJ1-5	.	.	TGTGCCAGCAGCGTTGAGTATGCAGGGGATGGTCGCAATCAGCCCCAGCATTTT	CASSVEYAGDGRNQPQHF
TRBV10-3	TRBJ1-5	TRBD1	once	TGTGCCGCAAGAGCCGGGACAGGGGTCGGAGGCAATCAGCCCCAGCATTTT	CAARAGTGVGGNQPQHF
TRBV30	TRBJ1-1	.	.	TGTGCCTGGAGTGTCAACAGGGACACTGAAGCTTTCTTT	CAWSVNRDTEAFF
TRBV28	TRBJ1-1	TRBD1	.	TGTGCCAGCAGACAGGGGGGGATGAACACTGAAGCTTTCTTT	CASRQGGMNTEAFF
TRBV6-5	TRBJ1-1	.	.	TGTGCCAGCGGAGACGGCACTGAAGCTTTCTTT	CASGDGTEAFF
TRBV7-8	TRBJ1-2	.	.	TGTGCCAGCAGCTCGGGGGGTAGGGTCAGTGGCTACACCTTC	CASSSGGRVSGYTF
TRBV7-9	TRBJ2-3	TRBD1	.	TGTGCCACCAGCGGACAGGACGTCACAGATACGCAGTATTTT	CATSGQDVTDTQYF
TRBV5-1	TRBJ1-2	.	.	TGCGCCAGCAGCTCCGGGAAGACTAACTATGGCTACACCTTC	CASSSGKTNYGYTF
TRBV10-3	TRBJ2-7	.	.	TGTGCCATCTCGCGTGGGCTCTACGAGCAGTACTTC	CAISRGLYEQYF
TRBV4-1	TRBJ2-1	TRBD2	.	TGCGCCAGCAGCTACTCTCCGGGACTAGCGGAAAACAATGAGCAGTTCTTC	CASSYSPGLAENNEQFF
TRBV2	TRBJ1-5	.	.	TGTGCCAGCAGTGACAGGTATAGCAATCAGCCCCAGCATTTT	CASSDRYSNQPQHF
TRBV7-2	TRBJ1-6	.	.	TGTGCCAGCAGCTTATCCTCGTTTAATTCACCCCTCCACTTT	CASSLSSFNSPLHF
TRBV2	TRBJ1-5	.	.	TGTGCCACCTCATCGGGGTCATTGGGCCAGCCCCAGCATTTT	CATSSGSLGQPQHF
TRBV25-1	TRBJ2-1	TRBD1	.	TGTGCCAGCAGTGGGACAGGGTCTTACAATGAGCAGTTCTTC	CASSGTGSYNEQFF
TRBV7-2	TRBJ1-5	.	.	TGTGCCAGCAGCGTCCAGCTAAGAGGGCATCAGCCCCAGCATTTT	CASSVQLRGHQPQHF
TRBV2	TRBJ2-1	.	.	TGTGCCAGCAGTGAAGACAGTAATGAGCAGTTCTTC	CASSEDSNEQFF
TRBV6-1	TRBJ2-7	TRBD2	.	TGTGCCAGCGAACGGACTAGATCCTACGAGCAGTACTTC	CASERTRSYEQYF
TRBV29-1	TRBJ2-1	TRBD2	once	TGCAGCGTTAGATCCGGGACTAGCTCCTACAATGAGCAGTTCTTC	CSVRSGTSSYNEQFF
TRBV5-5	TRBJ2-6	TRBD1	once	TGTGCCAGCAGCTTGTTCCCGGGACAGGGCTCTGGGGCCAACGTCCTGACTTTC	CASSLFPGQGSGANVLTF
TRBV6-5	TRBJ2-7	TRBD2	.	TGTGCCAGCAGTTACTTAAAGCGGGGGGGCCTAGGAGAGCAGTACTTC	CASSYLKRGGLGEQYF
TRBV15	TRBJ2-3	.	.	TGTGCCACCAGCAGAGATGTGTGGGCTAGCACAGATACGCAGTATTTT	CATSRDVWASTDTQYF
TRBV6-1	TRBJ2-7	TRBD1	once	TGTGCCAGCAGTCGCCGGGACAGCTCCTACGAGCAGTACTTC	CASSRRDSSYEQYF
TRBV5-4	TRBJ2-7	TRBD2	.	TGTGCCAGCAGCTCCGGGGGGGCTTACGAGCAGTACTTC	CASSSGGAYEQYF
TRBV9	TRBJ2-1	TRBD2	once	TGTGCCAGCAGCCCCTGGACTAGCGGCAACAATGAGCAGTTCTTC	CASSPWTSGNNEQFF
TRBV5-3	TRBJ2-1	TRBD2	.	TGTGCCAGAAGCCCACTAGCGGGGGACGACAATGAGCAGTTCTTC	CARSPLAGDDNEQFF
TRBV19	TRBJ2-3	TRBD2	few	TGTGCCAGTAGTGAAGCGGGAGTATACGCAGATACGCAGTATTTT	CASSEAGVYADTQYF
TRBV28	TRBJ1-2	TRBD1	few	TGTGCCAGCAGTTTGGGATCGACAGGGGTCGATGGCTACACCTTC	CASSLGSTGVDGYTF
TRBV29-1	TRBJ1-2	TRBD1	.	TGCAGCGTGGACAAAGACAGGGTTAACTATGGCTACACCTTC	CSVDKDRVNYGYTF
TRBV19	TRBJ1-1	TRBD1	.	TGTGCCACCCACCCAAGGACAGGGGCGAACACTGAAGCTTTCTTT	CATHPRTGANTEAFF
TRBV9	TRBJ2-1	.	.	TGTGCCAGCAGCCCCCTCCCCTCAGGGGCGGATGAGCAGTTCTTC	CASSPLPSGADEQFF
TRBV18	TRBJ2-7	TRBD2	.	TGTGCCAGCTCACCCTGGCGGGAGTCCTACGAGCAGTACTTC	CASSPWRESYEQYF
TRBV12-5	TRBJ1-2	TRBD1	.	TGTGCTAGTGGTTTGGTAACAAGTGAGACAGGGTCGGGGGGCTACACCTTC	CASGLVTSETGSGGYTF